A single sample is the source of the 18 T cell receptor beta chains below, sequenced in a study of a mutant IDH1 vaccine in newly diagnosed glioma. Which antigens these TCRs recognize remains unknown. Time point in this sample: week 23, last vaccination. Every vaccine dose comprised 300 ug of mutant IDH1 20-mer peptide plus topical imiquimod. The method was immunoSEQ multiplex PCR; TCRdb's version includes in-frame clones alone and lacks a portion of them. The profile covers roughly 45,000 clones, with less than 85% appearing a single time and 2.4% taken by the ten largest. Sequences were derived from PBMCs, sampled from a glioma patient whose treatment included an IDH1 peptide vaccine. Receptors originate from a woman under 30 with glioma. Some clones in this sample may be carry-over from other donors' samples.

This clone was detected only a few times. The chain recombines TRBV27 with TRBJ1-1; no clear D gene. The CDR3 extends over 15 amino acids. Germline lookup yields CDR1 MNHEY and CDR2 SMNVEV (reference sequence). Trimming removed 0 bases at V and 1 base at J, with 9 bases between. The CDR3 bases are TGTGCCAGCAGTTTATCTCGGGAGCGGAACACTGAAGCTTTCTTT. Translating gives CASSLSRERNTEAFF.

This clone was observed a few times. The V call is TRBV5-1, the J call TRBJ1-1, with unresolved D. Trimming shortened V by 3 bases and J by 11 bases, and 11 bases separated the two germline ends. Germline V gene lookup returns CDR1 SGHRS and CDR2 YFSETQ. The CDR3 contains 11 residues. CDR3 DNA sequence: TGCGCCAGCAGCTCCGTAACGGGGGCTTTCTTT. Translation gives CASSSVTGAFF. The full variable domain, rest sourced from reference TRBV5-1 and TRBJ1-1, is KAGVTQTPRYLIKTRGQQVTLSCSPISGHRSVSWYQQTPGQGLQFLFEYFSETQRNKGNFPGRFSGRQFSNSRSEMNVSTLELGDSALYLCASSSVTGAFFGQGTRLTVV.

This chain joins TRBV6-5 and TRBJ2-2; 7 bases line up with TRBD2. The CDR3 extends over 14 amino acids. V lost 6 bases, J lost 8 bases, and 9 bases stayed unmatched. Germline V gives CDR1 MNHEY, CDR2 SVGAGI. CDR3 nucleotides: TGTGCCAGCAGAACCCGGGACTATTCGGGGGAGCTGTTTTTT. Translated, it gives CASRTRDYSGELFF.

The rearrangement links TRBV6-5 to TRBJ1-5; D is possibly TRBD1 (5 bases). Trimming removed 6 bases at V and 2 bases at J, with 8 bases between. Germline V CDR1 and CDR2: MNHEY, SVGAGI. This CDR3 is 13 amino acids long. CDR3 sequence reads: CASRQGGNQPQHF. The CDR3, as DNA: TGTGCCAGCAGACAAGGGGGCAATCAGCCCCAGCATTTT.

The table lists this clone with a count of one. This chain links TRBV14 with TRBJ2-5, with D possibly being TRBD1 or TRBD2 (6 bases each). CDR3 size: 16 residues. The germline V gene encodes CDR1 SGHDN and CDR2 FVKESK. Deletions cut 4 bases from V and 8 bases from J, with 23 bases between. The CDR3 DNA reads as TGTGCCAGCAGCCCCGAATGGGGGGCTGTTGATCGTACCCAGTACTTC. Its translation: CASSPEWGAVDRTQYF.

This sequence joins TRBV27 and TRBJ1-1; tentative D call: TRBD1 (5 bases). V was cut by 3 bases and J by 2 bases, with 10 bases left in between. CDR3 length equals 14 residues. The germline gives CDR1 MNHEY, CDR2 SMNVEV (reference sequence). The CDR3 region has the DNA TGTGCCAGCAGTTTCCAGGGCTTCAACACTGAAGCTTTCTTT. Translated: CASSFQGFNTEAFF.

The rearrangement joins TRBV29-1 to TRBJ1-1; 10 nucleotides line up with TRBD1. The CDR3 is 12 residues long. Germline CDR1 reads SQVTM; CDR2 reads ANQGSEA. V shed 6 bases and J 4 bases; nucleotides not matched to a gene: 2. CDR3 protein: CSVRTGGTEAFF. The CDR3 region has the DNA TGCAGCGTGCGGACAGGGGGCACTGAAGCTTTCTTT.

This sequence joins TRBV5-1 and TRBJ2-1; D perhaps matches TRBD2 (6 bases). Trimming removed 3 bases from V and 7 bases from J, with 17 bases in between. The CDR3 is 15 residues long. Per germline, CDR1 SGHRS and CDR2 YFSETQ. The DNA of the CDR3 is TGCGCCAGCAGCTCCGCCCGGAGGGCCGGAAATGAGCAGTTCTTC. This gives the protein CASSSARRAGNEQFF.

The J gene is TRBJ2-1, the V gene TRBV7-9; 8 nucleotides agree with TRBD1. The CDR3 loop spans 15 amino acids. J gave up 7 bases and V 5 bases, and 10 bases lay outside the gene matches. Looked up from germline, CDR1 is SEHNR and CDR2 is FQNEAQ (reference sequence). CDR3 sequence (DNA): TGTGCCAGCAGCCAACCTTGGACAGGGTTTAATGAGCAGTTCTTC. Translated: CASSQPWTGFNEQFF.

This clone was observed once. The rearrangement joins TRBV4-2 to TRBJ2-7; TRBD2 matches at 7 bases. V was pared by 1 base and J by 4 bases, with 7 bases of the junction left unmatched. CDR3 length equals 15 residues. The germline CDR1 and CDR2 sequences are LGHNA and YNFKEQ. The CDR3 is CASSQGWGEGYEQYF. The CDR3 coding sequence is TGTGCCAGCAGCCAAGGGTGGGGGGAGGGTTACGAGCAGTACTTC.

The chain recombines TRBV2 with TRBJ2-1, with TRBD2 matching over 15 bases. Unmatched junction bases numbered 5, after V lost 4 bases and J lost 4 bases. This CDR3 is built from 17 residues. Germline assignment: CDR1 SNHLY and CDR2 FYNNEI. The CDR3 loop reads CASSGTSGGARYNEQFF. CDR3 in DNA: TGTGCCAGCAGTGGGACTAGCGGGGGGGCAAGATACAATGAGCAGTTCTTC.

This sequence joins TRBV6-1 and TRBJ1-1, with D unresolved. Germline CDR1 MNHNS, CDR2 SASEGT. The V end lost 7 bases, the J end lost 0 bases, and 21 bases lay between the germline ends. The CDR3 extends over 17 amino acids. The CDR3 nucleotides read TGTGCCAGCACTGAGGGCGGGGTACGGCGGGTGAACACTGAAGCTTTCTTT. Its translation is CASTEGGVRRVNTEAFF.

The chain combines TRBV4-1 with TRBJ2-1, with 8 bases fitting TRBD2. Trimming cost V 1 base and J 10 bases; bases outside gene matches: 18. Germline CDR1 is MGHRA and CDR2 is YSYEKL. The CDR3 sequence is 18 residues long. CDR3 region: CASSQGLIGGSGGLEQFF. Written as DNA, the CDR3 is TGCGCCAGCAGCCAAGGATTGATTGGGGGGAGCGGGGGTCTGGAGCAGTTCTTC.

V usage is TRBV4-1 and J usage is TRBJ2-5, with D possibly being TRBD2 (6 bases). V was clipped by 0 bases and J by 7 bases, with 18 bases between them. This CDR3 has 16 amino acids. Germline assignment: CDR1 MGHRA and CDR2 YSYEKL. The CDR3 DNA is TGCGCCAGCAGCCAAGAAGAGACTAGAGGTGCGACGACCCAGTACTTC. Translated: CASSQEETRGATTQYF.

V gene TRBV19 combines with J gene TRBJ2-2; D unresolved. V was trimmed by 5 bases and J by 5 bases, leaving 15 bases between them. The CDR3 spans 15 residues. CDR1 LNHDA and CDR2 SQIVND come from the germline V gene (reference sequence). The CDR3 nucleotides are TGTGCCAGTAGTTTGACACCCTCTGGGACCGGGGAGCTGTTTTTT. Its protein is CASSLTPSGTGELFF.

This rearrangement joins TRBV7-2 to TRBJ1-2; possible D gene TRBD1, 6 bases. The length of the CDR3 is 15 residues. Per the germline V gene, CDR1 is SGHTA and CDR2 is FQGNSA. Trimming pared 5 bases from V and 4 bases from J, leaving 17 bases between. Here the CDR3 reads CASSTQGQAFYGYTF. The CDR3 DNA sequence: TGTGCCAGCAGCACCCAGGGACAAGCCTTCTATGGCTACACCTTC.

This clone came up once. V gene TRBV9 combines with J gene TRBJ1-2; 7 positions match TRBD1. The CDR3 is 16 amino acids. J gave up 5 bases and V 4 bases, and 14 bases lay outside the gene matches. The V gene's germline CDR1 is SGDLS and CDR2 YYNGEE. CDR3 region: CASSLEIGTDPYGYTF. The CDR3 DNA reads as TGTGCCAGCAGCCTAGAAATTGGGACAGATCCATATGGCTACACCTTC.

The chain links TRBV7-3 to TRBJ1-1; TRBD1 matches 8 bases. The CDR3 loop spans 16 amino acids. V was clipped by 4 bases and J by 1 base; unmatched bases: 8. CDR1 is SGHTA, CDR2 FQGTGA, per germline. The CDR3: CASSSGQVVRNTEAFF. The CDR3 nucleotides read TGTGCCAGCAGCTCGGGACAGGTCGTAAGGAACACTGAAGCTTTCTTT.